This paragraph covers one TCR beta chain sequence. Antigen: not known. Using immunoSEQ multiplex PCR, the repertoire was profiled, and TCRdb retains in-frame clones only, with some absent. The data hold tens of thousands of clones, with 95% to 98% observed a single time. This sample stems from a study of T cells after posttransplantation cyclophosphamide. The naive gate required viable CD3+CD4+ or CD3+CD8+ cells with CCR7+CD45RA+CD45RO-CD95-CD27+CD28+ phenotype. Regarding the study as a whole: Donor CD8+ memory clones often dominated recipient blood repertoires at later times. Skin or GI-infiltrating T cells shared few TRB sequences with blood.

This CDR3 is built from 14 residues. Trimming took 3 bases from V and 8 from J; bases not matched to a gene: 9. Germline CDR1 is SGHRS and CDR2 is YFSETQ. The rearrangement uses TRBV5-1 and TRBJ1-2; TRBD1 aligns across 8 bases. This receptor was taken from a man aged 50-59 years in good health, CMV-negative, and a related stem cell transplant donor. The sequencing input was naive CD4+ T cells sorted from PBMCs. CDR3 protein: CASSSKAGGYGYTF. The CDR3, as DNA: TGCGCCAGCAGCTCCAAAGCAGGGGGCTACGGCTACACCTTC.